This T cell receptor beta chain was sequenced during a study of monozygotic twins with inflammatory bowel disease. General observations from the study: Using the inverse Simpson index, IBD patients had lower TCRbeta diversity than healthy co-twins. Findings did not support one strong IBD-associated signal or clonotype. What may have added variability to patient repertoires is that immunosuppressive treatments differed.

TCRdb processed the 5' RACE reads again and assigns one entry to each CDR3 protein, with no DNA. This table holds just over 300,000 distinct CDR3 sequences. With respect to this clonotype: Its antigen is unidentified.

The receptor was derived from a human donor with ulcerative colitis or Crohn's disease, or a healthy co-twin of an affected twin (not recorded which). Sequenced sample: blood.

This chain's CDR3 is CSVDSSNTGELFF. The V and J genes are TRBV29-1 and TRBJ2-2. The CDR3 is 13 amino acids. The germline gives CDR1 SQVTM, CDR2 ANQGSEA.